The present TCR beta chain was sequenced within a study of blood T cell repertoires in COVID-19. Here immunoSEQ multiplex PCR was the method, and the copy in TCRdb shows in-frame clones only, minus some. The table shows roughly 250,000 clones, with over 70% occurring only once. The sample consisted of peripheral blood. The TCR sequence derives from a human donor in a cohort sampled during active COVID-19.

The CDR3 sequence is CASSYRGYETQYF. CDR3 coding DNA: TGTGCCAGCAGTTACCGGGGGTATGAGACCCAGTACTTC. This chain uses TRBV6-6 with TRBJ2-5, with a tentative D call TRBD2 (6 bases). The CDR3 runs 13 residues. In germline, CDR1 is MNHNY, CDR2 SVGAGI (reference sequence). The V gene lost 2 bases and the J gene lost 5 bases, with 9 bases spanning the gap.